This T cell receptor (beta chain) appears in the sequencing data of a study of T-cell memory formation after mild COVID-19. This clonotype was counted only a few times. A single record per CDR3 protein comes from TCRdb applying MiXCR to the 5' RACE reads. Among roughly 150,000 distinct CDR3 sequences listed, 14% were seen once. Input material: PBMCs or a T cell subset sorted from them (not recorded which). This clonotype was obtained from an adult woman who had mild COVID-19 (a few samples of this study predate the infection). Cell type and time point are not known.

CDR3 in amino acids: CASSPPGGYEQYF. The CDR3 DNA reads TGCGCCAGCAGCCCCCCTGGGGGGTACGAGCAGTACTTC. The rearrangement links TRBV4-1 to TRBJ2-7; TRBD2 might be the D (6 bases). V was shortened by 4 bases and J by 4 bases, with 11 bases between the two germline ends. From germline, CDR1 is MGHRA and CDR2 YSYEKL. This CDR3 is 13 amino acids long.